This T cell receptor beta chain was obtained from a study of T cell responses to AZD1222 COVID-19 vaccine. CDR3 length equals 16 residues. V lost 5 bases and J lost 5, with 19 bases in between. Per germline, CDR1 MGHRA and CDR2 YSYEKL. Method: immunoSEQ multiplex PCR; TCRdb's copy keeps in-frame clones and lacks some. This sample carries around 250,000 clones, over 85% of them seen once, and the ten largest clones take 0.5% to 0.65%. Regarding the study as a whole: Spike as a whole was targeted by vaccine-associated CD4 TCRs, dominant at 160-218 and 743-854.

With regard to this clone: The antigen is undetermined.

Sequences were derived from peripheral blood, sampled on day 0 of AZD1222 vaccination. This TCR was recovered from an adult in good health. The chain links TRBV4-1 to TRBJ2-1, with D possibly being TRBD2 (6 bases). In DNA, the CDR3 is TGCGCCAGCAGCGATAAACTAGCTATCCAGGACAATGAGCAGTTCTTC. Encoded protein: CASSDKLAIQDNEQFF.